The 16 T cell receptor beta chains presented below share a single source sample, sequenced in a study of regulatory dendritic cells for organ transplantation. Measured with immunoSEQ multiplex PCR; TCRdb has only the in-frame clones, and not every one. This sample carries about 38,000 clones, around 90% of them seen once, and the ten largest clones take 0.095% to 0.14%. Sequencing was done on a sample of naive CD8+ T cells from blood. The subset here: CD45RA+ naive T cells. Receptors originate from a human donor in good health.

The V and J genes are TRBV6-5 and TRBJ2-7, with 11 positions matching TRBD1. V was pared by 6 bases and J by 3 bases, with 4 bases of the junction left unmatched. This CDR3 has 14 amino acids. CDR1 is MNHEY, CDR2 SVGAGI, per germline. CDR3: CASSPGQGDYEQYF. In nucleotides, the CDR3 is TGTGCCAGCAGCCCGGGACAGGGGGACTACGAGCAGTACTTC.

V and J are TRBV4-2 and TRBJ2-5, with no clear D. The CDR3 loop spans 14 amino acids. V lost 0 bases to trimming and J lost 4 bases, with 9 bases between them. Per the germline V gene, CDR1 is LGHNA and CDR2 is YNFKEQ. CDR3 in amino acids: CASSQEGVLETQYF. CDR3 nucleotides: TGTGCCAGCAGCCAAGAGGGTGTTCTAGAGACCCAGTACTTC.

The chain carries TRBV4-1 and TRBJ2-1; D may be TRBD2 (6 bases). The CDR3 length is 14 residues. From germline, CDR1 is MGHRA and CDR2 YSYEKL. Trimming left V 6 bases short and J 2 bases short, with 11 bases between. CDR3 loop: CASSPAGPYNEQFF. The CDR3 DNA follows: TGCGCCAGCAGTCCGGCGGGGCCCTACAATGAGCAGTTCTTC.

The J gene is TRBJ2-7, the V gene TRBV28; 10 bases match TRBD1. This CDR3 comprises 14 residues. CDR1 is MDHEN and CDR2 is SYDVKM in the germline V gene. V lost 9 bases, J lost 1 base, and 6 bases stayed unmatched. The CDR3 sequence is CASTRTGGSYEQYF. CDR3 bases: TGTGCCAGTACCCGGACAGGGGGGTCCTACGAGCAGTACTTC. Drawing the rest from reference TRBV28 and TRBJ2-7, the complete variable domain is DVKVTQSSRYLVKRTGEKVFLECVQDMDHENMFWYRQDPGLGLRLIYFSYDVKMKEKGDIPEGYSVSREKKERFSLILESASTNQTSMYLCASTRTGGSYEQYFGPGTRLTVT.

The J gene is TRBJ1-2, the V gene TRBV2; D call uncertain. V shed 5 bases and J shed 7 bases, with 17 bases lying between them. This CDR3 contains 14 residues. Germline values: CDR1 SNHLY, CDR2 FYNNEI. CDR3 in amino acids: CASSKYEVEAGYTF. CDR3 nucleotides: TGTGCCAGCAGTAAATACGAGGTGGAAGCTGGCTACACCTTC.

This clone was seen just once. This sequence joins TRBV6-6 and TRBJ2-5; the D gene is possibly TRBD2 (5 bases). CDR3 size: 12 residues. Trimming cost V 8 bases and J 4 bases, with 11 bases left between them. Germline V gene data show CDR1 as MNHNY and CDR2 as SVGAGI (reference sequence). The DNA of the CDR3 is TGTGCCAGCGGGGAGTTATTAGAGACCCAGTACTTC. Its translation is CASGELLETQYF.

There are a few counts of this clone. The chain couples TRBV4-3 to TRBJ1-5, with D perhaps matching TRBD1 (5 bases). The CDR3 is 15 amino acids. In germline, CDR1 is LGHNA, CDR2 YSLEER. Between the trimmed V and J ends, which lost 0 bases and 1 base, there was a span of 7 bases. In DNA, the CDR3 is TGCGCCAGCAGCCAAGATGGGGGGAGCAATCAGCCCCAGCATTTT. Amino acid sequence: CASSQDGGSNQPQHF.

The rearrangement uses TRBV7-3 and TRBJ1-1; D is possibly TRBD1 (6 bases). Germline V gene sequence: CDR1 SGHTA, CDR2 FQGTGA. The CDR3 runs 13 residues. Deletions cut 5 bases from V and 6 bases from J, with 13 bases between. The CDR3, as DNA: TGTGCCAGCAGCCTTACAGGGTGGGCTGAAGCTTTCTTT. Amino acid sequence: CASSLTGWAEAFF.

This chain uses TRBV7-2 with TRBJ2-5; D gene uncertain. The CDR3 has 16 amino acids. The germline CDR1 and CDR2 sequences are SGHTA and FQGNSA. V was shortened by 5 bases and J by 3 bases, with 19 bases between the two germline ends. The CDR3 loop reads CASSHILGPKEETQYF. The CDR3 nucleotides read TGTGCCAGCAGCCATATCCTAGGGCCAAAAGAAGAGACCCAGTACTTC.

The V call is TRBV6-5, the J call TRBJ1-2; D remains unclear. Germline CDR1 MNHEY, CDR2 SVGAGI. The CDR3 consists of 11 residues. The V end lost 6 bases, the J end lost 4 bases, and 6 bases lay between the germline ends. The CDR3 is CASRDLYGYTF. The CDR3 nucleotides are TGTGCCAGCAGGGATCTCTATGGCTACACCTTC.

V gene TRBV2 combines with J gene TRBJ1-2, with TRBD1 matching 9 bases. The CDR3 is made up of 15 amino acids. The V and J ends lost 6 bases and 8 bases, in that order; junction bases with no gene match: 13. Germline loops: CDR1 SNHLY, CDR2 FYNNEI. CDR3 bases: TGTGCCAGCAGAACAGCAACCGGGACAGGGTTGGGCTACACCTTC. Translating gives CASRTATGTGLGYTF.

This clone has a handful of counts. V is TRBV7-9 and J is TRBJ2-7, with no clear D. The length of the CDR3 is 12 residues. The V gene's germline CDR1 is SEHNR and CDR2 FQNEAQ (reference sequence). Trimming took off 3 bases at V and 2 bases at J, with 5 bases between the two ends. The CDR3 loop reads CASSFITYEQYF. In DNA form, the CDR3 reads TGTGCCAGCAGCTTTATTACCTACGAGCAGTACTTC.

The rearrangement joins TRBV30 to TRBJ2-1, with 9 bases aligning to TRBD1. J lost 7 bases, V lost 5 bases, and 3 bases had no gene match. Germline-derived CDR1 and CDR2 are GTSNPN and SVGIG (reference sequence). This CDR3 comprises 12 residues. CDR3 sequence reads: CAWGGTGNEQFF. The CDR3 bases are TGTGCCTGGGGGGGGACAGGGAATGAGCAGTTCTTC.

V gene TRBV19 combines with J gene TRBJ1-5; D uncertain. Germline V gene lookup returns CDR1 LNHDA and CDR2 SQIVND (reference sequence). The CDR3 has 15 residues. V was shortened by 0 bases and J by 3 bases, with 9 bases between the two germline ends. As DNA, the CDR3 is TGTGCCAGTAGTATAGAAGATCGTTACAATCAGCCCCAGCATTTT. Its protein is CASSIEDRYNQPQHF. Full variable domain (outside the CDR3, taken from reference TRBV19 and TRBJ1-5): DGGITQSPKYLFRKEGQNVTLSCEQNLNHDAMYWYRQDPGQGLRLIYYSQIVNDFQKGDIAEGYSVSREKKESFPLTVTSAQKNPTAFYLCASSIEDRYNQPQHFGDGTRLSIL.

Only a few counts were recorded for this clone. This chain joins TRBV13 and TRBJ1-4, with 9 bases aligning to TRBD1. V trimming: 4 bases; J trimming: 8 bases; junction bases outside the gene matches: 8. The CDR3 consists of 15 residues. Germline CDR1 and CDR2: PRHDT and FYEKMQ (reference sequence). CDR3 sequence: CASSSGTGSWEKLFF. In DNA form, the CDR3 reads TGTGCCAGCAGCTCTGGGACAGGGTCGTGGGAAAAACTGTTTTTT.

The rearrangement links TRBV27 to TRBJ2-1; 8 bases agree with TRBD2. V shed 2 bases, J shed 6 bases, and the junction held 3 bases outside the gene matches. The CDR3 length is 14 residues. Looked up from germline, CDR1 is MNHEY and CDR2 is SMNVEV (reference sequence). CDR3: CASSLGGLGNEQFF. CDR3 nucleotide sequence: TGTGCCAGCAGTTTAGGGGGACTAGGCAATGAGCAGTTCTTC.